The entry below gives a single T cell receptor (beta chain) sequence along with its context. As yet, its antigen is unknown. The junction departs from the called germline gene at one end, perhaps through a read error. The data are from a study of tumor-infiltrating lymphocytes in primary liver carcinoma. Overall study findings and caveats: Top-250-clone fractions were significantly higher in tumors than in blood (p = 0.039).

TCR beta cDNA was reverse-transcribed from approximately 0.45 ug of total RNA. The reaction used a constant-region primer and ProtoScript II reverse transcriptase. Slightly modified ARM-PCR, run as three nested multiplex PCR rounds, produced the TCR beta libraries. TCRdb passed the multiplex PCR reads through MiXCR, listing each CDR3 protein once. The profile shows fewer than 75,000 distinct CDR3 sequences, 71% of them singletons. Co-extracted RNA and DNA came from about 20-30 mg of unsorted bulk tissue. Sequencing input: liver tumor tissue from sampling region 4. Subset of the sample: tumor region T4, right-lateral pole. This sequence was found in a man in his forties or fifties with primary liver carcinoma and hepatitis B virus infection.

The CDR3, as DNA: TGTGCCAACAGCTCTGGGGGAAGCTCTGTTGGAGCGCGCACAGATACGCAGTATTTT. Its protein is CANSSGGSSVGARTDTQYF. The chain joins TRBV11-1 to TRBJ2-3; D is tentatively TRBD1 or TRBD2 (5 bases each). Looked up from germline, CDR1 is SGHAT and CDR2 is FQDESV (reference sequence). The CDR3 length is 19 residues.